These T cell receptor beta chains were read from a single sample in a study of control samples from healthy donors and cancer patients. The data were produced by immunoSEQ multiplex PCR, yet TCRdb's version contains in-frame clones alone and is incomplete. There are 100,000 to 150,000 clones in the sample; 87% occur only once, and about 1.8% lies in the top ten. Sequencing used blood. Every receptor here comes from a man younger than 35 in good health. Both conserved end residues are part of each CDR3. The order of the fields is CDR3 protein, V gene.

CDR3: CASSSGQGAGSPLHF
V: TRBV28

CDR3: CASSTRTTSVREQYF
V: TRBV3-1/TRBV3-2

CDR3: CASSESARTNEKLFF
V: TRBV25-1

CDR3: CASSQGEQFF
V: TRBV14

CDR3: CASSPGQGDSYEQYF
V: TRBV5-4

CDR3: CASSLGRTGERYYTF
V: TRBV27

CDR3: CASSLDQETQYF
V: TRBV5-4

CDR3: CASSYNSRNYEQYF
V: TRBV6-2/TRBV6-3

CDR3: CASSTRPDPLPYF
V: TRBV21-1

CDR3: CASSPSTGELFF
V: TRBV7-2

CDR3: CASSLVNSGNTIYF
V: TRBV7-2

CDR3: CASSVTGTASSGNTIYF
V: TRBV9

CDR3: CASSTGPPNYGYTF
V: TRBV6-5

CDR3: CASFSGTSGSDEQFF
V: TRBV4-1

CDR3: CASSPRDRGNTEAFF
V: TRBV6-5

CDR3: CASSLGRGIRPGNTIYF
V: TRBV5-6